The clone carrying this TCR beta chain was recorded at least ten times. A clone one base away is much larger, so this may be a read error. Authors' data handling: Clinicopathological groups differed in CDR3, with these differences serving to build a distant-metastasis classifier for papillary thyroid cancer. TCRdb re-called the PCR reads via MiXCR. The V and J calls here are based on TCRdb, not the publication. The sample lists 15,000 to 20,000 clones, roughly a third occurring once. These data come from a study of metastatic and nonmetastatic thyroid tumors. Germline V gene sequence: CDR1 GTSNPN, CDR2 SVGIG (reference sequence). The CDR3 covers 13 residues. Among the patients, none had received any treatment before thyroid surgery.

The chain has TRBV30 and TRBJ1-4, with unresolved D. Sequencing was done on a sample of tumor tissue. The origin of this receptor is a male donor with papillary thyroid cancer or a benign thyroid nodule (not recorded which). Some clones in this sample may be carry-over from other donors' samples. The CDR3 coding sequence is TGTGCCTGGAGTGTACGGGTCAATGAAAAACTGTCTTTT. It encodes CAWSVRVNEKLSF. Looking up the rest from reference TRBV30 and TRBJ1-4 gives the full variable domain: SQTIHQWPATLVQPVGSPLSLECTVEGTSNPNLYWYRQAAGRGLQLLFYSVGIGQISSEVPQNLSASRPQDRQFILSSKKLLLSDSGFYLCAWSVRVNEKLSFGSGTQLSVL.